These 5 T cell receptor beta chains were all obtained from the same sample, sequenced in a study of long-term antiretroviral therapy in people with HIV. Runs used v3.0 of the immunoSEQ assay and were done at survey level. Sequencing used immunoSEQ multiplex PCR; TCRdb keeps in-frame clones, though not all of them. The table lists about 20,000 clones, approximately 90% of them singletons, with roughly 9.2% in the top ten. The material was unsorted PBMCs, obtained about 4.6 years before starting antiretroviral therapy. Source of these receptors: a woman between 25 and 40 years old with HIV.

The rearrangement links TRBV19 to TRBJ1-5; a possible D gene is TRBD1 (5 bases). The V end lost 5 bases, the J end lost 6 bases, and 17 bases lay between the germline ends. The CDR3 spans 15 residues. Germline values: CDR1 LNHDA, CDR2 SQIVND (reference sequence). CDR3 bases: TGTGCCAGTAGTGTTCCTTCGGCCCAGGGTCAGCCCCAGCATTTT. Translating gives CASSVPSAQGQPQHF.

The rearrangement links TRBV6-1 to TRBJ1-1; 9 bases are shared with TRBD1. V lost 8 bases to trimming and J lost 5 bases; unmatched junction nucleotides: 12. The germline V gene encodes CDR1 MNHNS and CDR2 SASEGT. This CDR3 comprises 15 residues. DNA for the CDR3: TGTGCCAGCGTTGACCTAAACAGGGGGCGAACTGAAGCTTTCTTT. Amino acids: CASVDLNRGRTEAFF.

The chain has TRBV15 and TRBJ2-7, with 8 bases fitting TRBD1. The germline gives CDR1 LNHNV, CDR2 YYDKDF (reference sequence). The CDR3 runs to 15 residues. V gave up 3 bases and J gave up 5 bases; unmatched junction bases: 9. Here the CDR3 DNA reads TGTGCCACCAGCAGGGAAAGGACAGGGCAGGACGAGCAGTACTTC. This translates into CATSRERTGQDEQYF. The full variable domain, in which reference TRBV15 and TRBJ2-7 provide the parts outside the CDR3, is DAMVIQNPRYQVTQFGKPVTLSCSQTLNHNVMYWYQQKSSQAPKLLFHYYDKDFNNEADTPDNFQSRRPNTSFCFLDIRSPGLGDTAMYLCATSRERTGQDEQYFGPGTRLTVT.

The CDR3 loop reads CASSLYPTESYEQYF. For the CDR3, the DNA is TGCGCCAGCAGCTTGTACCCGACAGAATCCTACGAGCAGTACTTC. This rearrangement joins TRBV5-1 to TRBJ2-7, with D possibly TRBD1 on 5 matching bases. CDR3 length: 15 residues. Germline CDR1 and CDR2: SGHRS and YFSETQ. The V end lost 1 base, the J end lost 1 base, and 12 bases lay between the germline ends.

CDR3 region: CASTENTEAFF. The CDR3 DNA sequence: TGTGCCAGTACCGAGAACACTGAAGCTTTCTTT. The chain links TRBV19 to TRBJ1-1; D remains unclear. Trimming took off 7 bases at V and 1 base at J, with 4 bases between the two ends. Germline CDR1 reads LNHDA; CDR2 reads SQIVND (reference sequence). The CDR3 is 11 residues long.